Sequencing of this TCR beta chain was carried out in a study of low-dose radiotherapy and immunotherapy resistance in tumors. Study overall: Members of Cohort 2 were treated with 1 Gy per fraction every two weeks; their total was 13 Gy over 26 weeks. Every six weeks patients received intravenous ipilimumab 1 mg/kg, and every two weeks they received intravenous nivolumab 240 mg. Alpha- and beta-chain coverage of first-strand cDNA came from TRAV- and TRBV-specific primers.

CDR3 length: 14 residues. Trimming took 1 base from V and 2 from J, leaving 8 bases between them. Germline V gives CDR1 MNHGY, CDR2 SAAAGT. This clonotype was recorded a few times. Described time point: before trial treatment. All of the donors were given nivolumab, ipilimumab, aspirin, low-dose cyclophosphamide and low-dose radiotherapy as part of RACIN, a single-arm trial. Using a constant-region primer together with a V-primer adapter, TCRs were subjected to about 20 PCR cycles of amplification. TCRdb itself ran the reads through MiXCR, one entry per CDR3 protein. This sample has about 50,000 distinct CDR3 sequences, with 12% found just once.

This sequence joins TRBV6-8 and TRBJ1-2; D perhaps matches TRBD1 (5 bases). The sequencing used PBMCs, collected before treatment. This sequence originates from a female donor with ovarian cancer. The CDR3 coding sequence is TGTGCCAGCAGTTACTTGGGACCGAACTATGGCTACACCTTC. Protein sequence: CASSYLGPNYGYTF.